This T cell receptor beta chain was captured in a study of blood T cell repertoires in COVID-19. About the research overall: Acute-phase and convalescent COVID-19 samples originated in the United States, Italy and Spain. In each case, the material was cDNA or gDNA derived from T cells, B-cell-depleted T cells, or PBMCs.

Assay used: immunoSEQ multiplex PCR; TCRdb lists only in-frame clones, some missing. This sample has about 240,000 clones, with around 89% found just once. Across 20 to 25 US areas, participants ranged in age from roughly 18 to 89 years. Symptom resolution, clearance, or two negative PCRs marked the recovered donors of Cohort 3. The germline gives CDR1 SGDLS, CDR2 YYNGEE. This CDR3 comprises 15 residues. V gave up 0 bases and J gave up 6 bases; unmatched junction bases: 8. This rearrangement joins TRBV9 to TRBJ2-7; the match to TRBD2 covers 8 bases. Sequencing was done on a sample of PBMCs or T cells enriched from blood (not recorded which). The TCR was taken from a man aged 40-50 years who had recovered from COVID-19. CDR3 protein: CASSVESGRYGEQYF. CDR3 sequence (DNA): TGTGCCAGCAGCGTAGAAAGCGGGAGATATGGCGAGCAGTACTTC.